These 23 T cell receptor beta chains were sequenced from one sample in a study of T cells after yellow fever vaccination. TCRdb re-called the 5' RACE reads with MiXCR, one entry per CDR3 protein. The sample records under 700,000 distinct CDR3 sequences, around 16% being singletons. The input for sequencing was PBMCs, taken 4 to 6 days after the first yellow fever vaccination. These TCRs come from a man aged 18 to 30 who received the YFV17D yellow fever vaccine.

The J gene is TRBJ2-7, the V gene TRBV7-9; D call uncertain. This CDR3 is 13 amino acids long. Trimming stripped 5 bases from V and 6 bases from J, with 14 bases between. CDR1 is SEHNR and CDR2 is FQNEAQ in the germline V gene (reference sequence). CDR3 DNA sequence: TGTGCCAGCAGCCTCACTGTGGCTAGCGAGCAGTACGTC. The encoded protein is CASSLTVASEQYV.

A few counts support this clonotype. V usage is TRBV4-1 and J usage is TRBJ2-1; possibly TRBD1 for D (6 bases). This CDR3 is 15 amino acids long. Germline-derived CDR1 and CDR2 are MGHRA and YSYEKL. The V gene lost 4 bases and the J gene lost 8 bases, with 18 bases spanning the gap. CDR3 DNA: TGCGCCAGCAGCCGCTCGGGACAATCGGTCGATGAGCAGTTCTTC. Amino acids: CASSRSGQSVDEQFF.

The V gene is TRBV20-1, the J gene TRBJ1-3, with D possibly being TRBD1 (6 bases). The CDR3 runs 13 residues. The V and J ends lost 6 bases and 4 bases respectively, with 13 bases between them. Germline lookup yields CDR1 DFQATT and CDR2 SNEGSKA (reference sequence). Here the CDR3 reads CSAPEGGGNTIYF. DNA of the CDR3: TGCAGTGCCCCAGAGGGGGGAGGAAACACCATATATTTT.

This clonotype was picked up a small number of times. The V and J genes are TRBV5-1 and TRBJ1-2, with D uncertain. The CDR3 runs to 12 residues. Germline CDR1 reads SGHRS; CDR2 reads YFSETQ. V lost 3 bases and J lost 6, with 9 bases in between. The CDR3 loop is CASSSYENGYTF. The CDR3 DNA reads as TGCGCCAGCAGCTCGTATGAAAATGGCTACACCTTC.

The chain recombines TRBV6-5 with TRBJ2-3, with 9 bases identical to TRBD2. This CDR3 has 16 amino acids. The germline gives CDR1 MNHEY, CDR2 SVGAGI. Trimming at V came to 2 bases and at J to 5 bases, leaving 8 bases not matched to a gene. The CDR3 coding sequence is TGTGCCAGCAGTTACGGTGTAGCGGGGGCGCAAGATACGCAGTATTTT. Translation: CASSYGVAGAQDTQYF.

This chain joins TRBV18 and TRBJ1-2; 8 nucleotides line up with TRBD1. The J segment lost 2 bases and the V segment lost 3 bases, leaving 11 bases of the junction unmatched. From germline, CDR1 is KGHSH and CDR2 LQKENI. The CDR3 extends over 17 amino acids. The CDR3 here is CASSPETGAETNYGYTF. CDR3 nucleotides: TGTGCCAGCTCACCCGAGACAGGGGCAGAAACAAACTATGGCTACACCTTC.

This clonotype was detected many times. CDR3 region: CASSFGTATGELFF. DNA of the CDR3: TGTGCCAGCAGCTTCGGGACAGCCACCGGGGAGCTGTTTTTT. V usage is TRBV7-9 and J usage is TRBJ2-2, with 7 bases matching TRBD1. CDR1 SEHNR and CDR2 FQNEAQ come from the germline V gene (reference sequence). This CDR3 comprises 14 residues. The V and J ends lost 3 bases and 4 bases, in that order; junction bases with no gene match: 2.

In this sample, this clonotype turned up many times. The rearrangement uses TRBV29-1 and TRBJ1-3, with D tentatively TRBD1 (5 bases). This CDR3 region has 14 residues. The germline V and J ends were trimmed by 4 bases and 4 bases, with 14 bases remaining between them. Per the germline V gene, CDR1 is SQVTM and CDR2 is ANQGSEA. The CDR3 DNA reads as TGCAGCGTTGCAGACCCAGGGCAAGGAAACACCATATATTTT. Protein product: CSVADPGQGNTIYF.

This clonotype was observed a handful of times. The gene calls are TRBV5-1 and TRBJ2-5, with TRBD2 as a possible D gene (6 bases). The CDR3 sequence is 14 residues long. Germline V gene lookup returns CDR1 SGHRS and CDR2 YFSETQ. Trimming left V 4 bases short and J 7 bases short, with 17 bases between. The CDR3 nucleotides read TGCGCCAGCAGCACCGGGGGTGATCGGATGACCCAGTACTTC. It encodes CASSTGGDRMTQYF.

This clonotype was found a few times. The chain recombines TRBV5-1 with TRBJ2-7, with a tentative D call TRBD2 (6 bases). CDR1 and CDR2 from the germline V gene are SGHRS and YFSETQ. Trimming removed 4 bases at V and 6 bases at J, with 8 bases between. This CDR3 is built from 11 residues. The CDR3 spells CASSRAGEQYF. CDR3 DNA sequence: TGCGCCAGCAGCCGAGCGGGCGAGCAGTACTTC.

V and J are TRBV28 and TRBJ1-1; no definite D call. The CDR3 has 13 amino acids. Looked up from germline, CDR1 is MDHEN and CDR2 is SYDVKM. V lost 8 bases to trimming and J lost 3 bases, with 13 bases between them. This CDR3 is CASRSVADTEAFF. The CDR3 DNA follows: TGTGCCAGCCGCTCCGTTGCTGACACTGAAGCTTTCTTT. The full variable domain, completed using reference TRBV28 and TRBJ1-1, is DVKVTQSSRYLVKRTGEKVFLECVQDMDHENMFWYRQDPGLGLRLIYFSYDVKMKEKGDIPEGYSVSREKKERFSLILESASTNQTSMYLCASRSVADTEAFFGQGTRLTVV.

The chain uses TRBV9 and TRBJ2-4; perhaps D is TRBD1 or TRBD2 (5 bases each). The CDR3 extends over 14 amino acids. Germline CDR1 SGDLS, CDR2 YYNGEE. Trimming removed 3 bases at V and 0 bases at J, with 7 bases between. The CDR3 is CASSAGTAKNIQYF. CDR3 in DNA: TGTGCCAGCAGCGCCGGGACAGCCAAAAACATTCAGTACTTC.

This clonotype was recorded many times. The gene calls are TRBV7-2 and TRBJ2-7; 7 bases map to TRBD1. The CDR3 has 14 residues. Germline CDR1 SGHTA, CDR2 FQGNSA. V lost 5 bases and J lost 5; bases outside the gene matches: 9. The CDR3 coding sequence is TGTGCCAGCAGCCCTAGACAGGGTGGGCACGAGCAGTACTTC. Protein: CASSPRQGGHEQYF.

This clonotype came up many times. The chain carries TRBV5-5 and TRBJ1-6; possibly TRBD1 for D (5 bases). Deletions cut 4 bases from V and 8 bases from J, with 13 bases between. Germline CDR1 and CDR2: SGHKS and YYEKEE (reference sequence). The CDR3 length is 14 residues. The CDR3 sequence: CASSPGTWDSPLHF. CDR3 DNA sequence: TGTGCCAGCAGCCCCGGGACCTGGGATTCACCCCTCCACTTT.

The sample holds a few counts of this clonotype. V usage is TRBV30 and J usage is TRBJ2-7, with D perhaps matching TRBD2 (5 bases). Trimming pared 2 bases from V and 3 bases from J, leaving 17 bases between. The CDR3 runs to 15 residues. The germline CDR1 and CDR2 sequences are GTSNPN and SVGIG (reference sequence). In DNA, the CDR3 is TGTGCCTGGAGTACGGGCCTCCGGGGTCTCTACGAGCAGTACTTC. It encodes CAWSTGLRGLYEQYF.

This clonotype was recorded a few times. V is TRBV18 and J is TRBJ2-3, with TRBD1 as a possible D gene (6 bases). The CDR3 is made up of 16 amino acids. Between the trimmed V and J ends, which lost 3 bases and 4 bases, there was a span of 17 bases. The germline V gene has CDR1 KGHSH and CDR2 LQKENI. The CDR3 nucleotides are TGTGCCAGCTCACCCCCGGACAGCTTCGGTTCAGATACGCAGTATTTT. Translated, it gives CASSPPDSFGSDTQYF.

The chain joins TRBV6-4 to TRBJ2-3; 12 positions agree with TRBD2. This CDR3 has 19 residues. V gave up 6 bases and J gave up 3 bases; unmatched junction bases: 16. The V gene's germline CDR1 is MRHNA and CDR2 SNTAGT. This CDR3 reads CASSPFSSGGAVWTDTQYF. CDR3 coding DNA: TGTGCCAGCAGCCCTTTCTCTAGCGGGGGGGCCGTGTGGACAGATACGCAGTATTTT.

CDR3 coding DNA: TGTGCCAGCAGCAGGGTAGCTGAGCAGTTCTTC. This translates into CASSRVAEQFF. This chain joins TRBV5-8 and TRBJ2-1; D remains unclear. V lost 4 bases to trimming and J lost 9 bases, with 8 bases between them. The CDR3 runs 11 residues. Germline CDR1 and CDR2: SGHTS and YDEGEE.

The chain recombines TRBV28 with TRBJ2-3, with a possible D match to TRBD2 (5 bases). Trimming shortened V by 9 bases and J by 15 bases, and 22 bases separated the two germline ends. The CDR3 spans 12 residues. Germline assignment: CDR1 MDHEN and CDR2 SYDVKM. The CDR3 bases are TGTGCCAGTCAGAGGTCCGGGGTCCGTCCCTATTTT. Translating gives CASQRSGVRPYF. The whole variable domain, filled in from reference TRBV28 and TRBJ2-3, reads DVKVTQSSRYLVKRTGEKVFLECVQDMDHENMFWYRQDPGLGLRLIYFSYDVKMKEKGDIPEGYSVSREKKERFSLILESASTNQTSMYLCASQRSGVRPYFGPGTRLTVL.

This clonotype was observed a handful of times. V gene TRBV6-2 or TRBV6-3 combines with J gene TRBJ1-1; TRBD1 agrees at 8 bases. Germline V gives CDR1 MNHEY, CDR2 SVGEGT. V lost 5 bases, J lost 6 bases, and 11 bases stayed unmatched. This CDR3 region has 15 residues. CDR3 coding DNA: TGTGCCAGCAGTGCCCCAGACAGGGGTTCGGCTGAAGCTTTCTTT. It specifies CASSAPDRGSAEAFF.

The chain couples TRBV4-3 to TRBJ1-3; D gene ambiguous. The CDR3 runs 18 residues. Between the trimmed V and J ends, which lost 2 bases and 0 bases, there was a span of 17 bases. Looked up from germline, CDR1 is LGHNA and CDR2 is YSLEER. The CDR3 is CASSQSRLTRFSGNTIYF. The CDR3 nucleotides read TGCGCCAGCAGCCAATCCAGACTGACACGTTTCTCTGGAAACACCATATATTTT.

This CDR3 is CASSLDGSGATRGYTF. For the CDR3, the DNA is TGCGCCAGCAGCTTGGATGGCTCAGGGGCCACTAGGGGCTACACCTTC. This rearrangement joins TRBV5-1 to TRBJ1-2, with a tentative D call TRBD1 (6 bases). CDR3 size: 16 residues. Germline CDR1 SGHRS, CDR2 YFSETQ. Trimming left V 0 bases short and J 8 bases short, with 20 bases between. Using reference TRBV5-1 and TRBJ1-2 for the parts outside the CDR3, the full variable domain is KAGVTQTPRYLIKTRGQQVTLSCSPISGHRSVSWYQQTPGQGLQFLFEYFSETQRNKGNFPGRFSGRQFSNSRSEMNVSTLELGDSALYLCASSLDGSGATRGYTFGSGTRLTVV.

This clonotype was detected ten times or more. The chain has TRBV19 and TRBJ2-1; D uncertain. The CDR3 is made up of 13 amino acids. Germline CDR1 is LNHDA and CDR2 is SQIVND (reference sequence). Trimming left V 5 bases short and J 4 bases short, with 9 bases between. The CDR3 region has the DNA TGTGCCAGTAGTGTGGGGATTTACAATGAGCAGTTCTTC. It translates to CASSVGIYNEQFF.